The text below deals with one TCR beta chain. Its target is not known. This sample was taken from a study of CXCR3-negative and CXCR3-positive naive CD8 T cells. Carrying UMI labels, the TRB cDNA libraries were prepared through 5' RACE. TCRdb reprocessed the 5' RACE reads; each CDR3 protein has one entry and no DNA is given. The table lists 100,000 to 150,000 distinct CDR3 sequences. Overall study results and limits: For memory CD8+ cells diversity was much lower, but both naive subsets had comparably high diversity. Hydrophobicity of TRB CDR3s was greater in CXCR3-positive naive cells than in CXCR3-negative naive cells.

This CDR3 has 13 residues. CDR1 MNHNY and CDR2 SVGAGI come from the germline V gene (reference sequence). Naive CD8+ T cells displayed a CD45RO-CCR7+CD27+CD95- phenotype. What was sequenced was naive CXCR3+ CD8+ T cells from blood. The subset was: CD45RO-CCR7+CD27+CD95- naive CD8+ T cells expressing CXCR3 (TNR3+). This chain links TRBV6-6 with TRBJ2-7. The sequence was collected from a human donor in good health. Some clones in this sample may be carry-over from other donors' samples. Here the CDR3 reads CASSYSDRYEQYF.